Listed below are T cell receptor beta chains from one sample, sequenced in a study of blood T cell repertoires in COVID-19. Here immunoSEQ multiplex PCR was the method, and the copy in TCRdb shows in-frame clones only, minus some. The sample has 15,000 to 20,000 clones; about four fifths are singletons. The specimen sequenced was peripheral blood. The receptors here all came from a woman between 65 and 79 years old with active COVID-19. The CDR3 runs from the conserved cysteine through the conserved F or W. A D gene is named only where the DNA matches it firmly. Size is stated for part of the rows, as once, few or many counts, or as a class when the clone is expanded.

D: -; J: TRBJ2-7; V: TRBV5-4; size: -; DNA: TGTGCCAGCAGCTTGGCCGGGAGCTACGAGCAGTACTTC; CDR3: CASSLAGSYEQYF
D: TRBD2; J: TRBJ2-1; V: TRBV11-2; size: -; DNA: TGTGCCAGCAGCTTTCTCCGCGGGAGGACTACACGAGAGCAGTTCTTC; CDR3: CASSFLRGRTTREQFF
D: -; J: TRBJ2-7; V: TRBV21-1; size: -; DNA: -; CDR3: CASSPLNVGPGSYEQYF
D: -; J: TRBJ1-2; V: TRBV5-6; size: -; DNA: TGTGCCAGCAGCTCAGAAACTAGAAGTGGCTACACCTTC; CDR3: CASSSETRSGYTF
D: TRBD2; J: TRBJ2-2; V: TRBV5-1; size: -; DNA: TGCGCCAGCAGCTTACTAGCGATAACCGGGGAGCTGTTTTTT; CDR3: CASSLLAITGELFF
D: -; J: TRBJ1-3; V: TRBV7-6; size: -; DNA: TGTGCCAGCAGCACAGGGTCGAACCTTGGAAACACCATATATTTT; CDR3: CASSTGSNLGNTIYF
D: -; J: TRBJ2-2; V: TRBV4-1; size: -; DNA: TGCGCCAGCAGCCATCCGGGGACCGGGGAGCTGTTTTTT; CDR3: CASSHPGTGELFF
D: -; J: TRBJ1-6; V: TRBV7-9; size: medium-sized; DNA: TGTGCCAGCAGCTTATTAAGCCCTAATTCACCCCTCCACTTT; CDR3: CASSLLSPNSPLHF
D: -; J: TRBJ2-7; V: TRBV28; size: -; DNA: TGTGCCAGCAGGGTTGTCGGCGAGCAGTACTTC; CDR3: CASRVVGEQYF
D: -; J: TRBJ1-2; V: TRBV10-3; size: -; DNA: TGTGCCATCAGTGAGCCGGACTCGGACGGGGTTTATGGCTACACCTTC; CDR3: CAISEPDSDGVYGYTF